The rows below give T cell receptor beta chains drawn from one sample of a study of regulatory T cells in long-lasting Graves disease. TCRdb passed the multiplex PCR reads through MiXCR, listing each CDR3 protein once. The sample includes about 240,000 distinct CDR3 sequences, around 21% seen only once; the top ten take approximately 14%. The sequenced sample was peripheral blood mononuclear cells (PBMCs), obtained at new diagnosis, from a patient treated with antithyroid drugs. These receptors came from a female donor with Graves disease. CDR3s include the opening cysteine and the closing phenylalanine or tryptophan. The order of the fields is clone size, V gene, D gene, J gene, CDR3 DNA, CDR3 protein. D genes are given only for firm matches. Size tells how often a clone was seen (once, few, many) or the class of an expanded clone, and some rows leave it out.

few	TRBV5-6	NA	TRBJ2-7	TGTGCCAGCAGACCGGAGGGTGCCTCCTACGAGCAGTACTTC	CASRPEGASYEQYF
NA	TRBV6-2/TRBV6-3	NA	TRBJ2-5	TGTGCCAGCAGTAAAGGGGACACGCAAGAGACCCAGTACTTC	CASSKGDTQETQYF
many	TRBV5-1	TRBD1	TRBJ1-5	TGCGCCAGCAGCTTCGACAGGGGTCAGCCCCAGCATTTT	CASSFDRGQPQHF
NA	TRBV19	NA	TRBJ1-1	TGTGCCAGTAGTATTACGGCCCTGAACACTGAAGCTTTCTTT	CASSITALNTEAFF
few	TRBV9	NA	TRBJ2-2	TGTGCCAGCAGCGTAAATCCCACCGGGGAGCTGTTTTTT	CASSVNPTGELFF
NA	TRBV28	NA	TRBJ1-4	TGTGCCAGCAGTTCCCTGGAGAGGACTAATGAAAAACTGTTTTTT	CASSSLERTNEKLFF
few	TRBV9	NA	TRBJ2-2	TGTGCCAGTCAACCCATACTGAACACCGGGGAGCTGTTTTTT	CASQPILNTGELFF
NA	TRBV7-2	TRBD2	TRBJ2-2	TGTGCCAGCAGCTCGGCTAGCGGGAGCCCCGGGGAGCTGTTTTTT	CASSSASGSPGELFF
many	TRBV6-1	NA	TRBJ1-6	TGTGCCAGCAGGGCATTCGCAAATTCACCCCTCCACTTT	CASRAFANSPLHF
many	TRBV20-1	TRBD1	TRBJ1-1	TGCAGTGCCACAAGGGGGCGGGGGACTGAAGCTTTCTTT	CSATRGRGTEAFF
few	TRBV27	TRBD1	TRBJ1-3	TGTGCCAGCAGTTTGAAAGGGGGCAAGATTGACACCATATATTTT	CASSLKGGKIDTIYF
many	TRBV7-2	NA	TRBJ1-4	TGTGCCAGCAGCTTAGTAGCTGCGGGGTTCGGTGAAAAACTGTTTTTT	CASSLVAAGFGEKLFF
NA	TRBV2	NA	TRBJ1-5	TGTGCCAGCATTGGAGAGGGGAATCAGCCCCAGCATTTT	CASIGEGNQPQHF
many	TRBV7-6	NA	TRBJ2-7	TGTGCCAGCAGCTTAGACGGGGGTCGGTCCTACGAGCAGTACTTC	CASSLDGGRSYEQYF
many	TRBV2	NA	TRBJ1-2	TGTGCCAGCATCTCACGTGCGACAGACTATGGCTACACCTTC	CASISRATDYGYTF
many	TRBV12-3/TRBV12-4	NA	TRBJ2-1	TGTGCCAGCAGCCCCCCCGACAATGAGCAGTTCTTC	CASSPPDNEQFF
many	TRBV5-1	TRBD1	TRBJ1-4	TGCGCCAGCAGCCTCGACAGGGGAGGCGAAAAACTGTTTTTT	CASSLDRGGEKLFF
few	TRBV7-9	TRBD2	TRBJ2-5	TGTGCCAGCAGCCCCCGGACTAGCGGGAGTGAGACCCAGTACTTC	CASSPRTSGSETQYF
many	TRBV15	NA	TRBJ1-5	TGTGCCACCAGCAGAGCAGTATTATATAGCAATCAGCCCCAGCATTTT	CATSRAVLYSNQPQHF
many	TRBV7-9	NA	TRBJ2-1	TGTGCCAGTTCCCCGAATGAGCAGTTCTTC	CASSPNEQFF
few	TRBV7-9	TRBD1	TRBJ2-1	TGTGCCAGCAGCCCTGCCCGGGACAGGGGCAATGAGCAGTTCTTC	CASSPARDRGNEQFF
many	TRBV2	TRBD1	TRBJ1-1	TGTGCCAGCAGTGATCCGGGACAGCCTGAAGCTTTCTTT	CASSDPGQPEAFF
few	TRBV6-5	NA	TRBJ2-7	TGTGCCAGCAGTTACGAAGGCGGGGCCCGGCCCAGGGAGCAGTACTTC	CASSYEGGARPREQYF
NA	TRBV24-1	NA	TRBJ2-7	TGTGCCCCCTTCCCATACTCTCGGACGTACGAGCAGTACTTC	CAPFPYSRTYEQYF
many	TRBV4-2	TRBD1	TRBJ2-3	TGTGCCAGCAGCCAAACCGGGACAGGGCCAGATACGCAGTATTTT	CASSQTGTGPDTQYF
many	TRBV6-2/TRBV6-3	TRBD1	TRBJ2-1	TGTGCCAGCAGTCACGGGACCGGGACAGGGAGGGACAATGAGCAGTTCTTC	CASSHGTGTGRDNEQFF
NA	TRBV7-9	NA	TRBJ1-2	TGTGCCAGCAGCTTAGTCGGACAGTCAGCCTACACCTTC	CASSLVGQSAYTF
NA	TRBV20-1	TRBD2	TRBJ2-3	TGCAGTGGATCTAGCGGGAGAGGGGATACGCAGTATTTT	CSGSSGRGDTQYF
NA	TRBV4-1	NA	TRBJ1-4	TGCGCCAGCAGCGAAGTACAGGCTAATGAAAAACTGTTTTTT	CASSEVQANEKLFF
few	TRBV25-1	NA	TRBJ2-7	TGTGCCAGCAGCCCGTTAGGAGCAAGGGAAGAGCAGTACTTC	CASSPLGAREEQYF
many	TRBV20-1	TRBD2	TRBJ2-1	TGCAGTGCACCGGATCATACTAGCGGGGGGACCAATGAGCAGTTCTTC	CSAPDHTSGGTNEQFF
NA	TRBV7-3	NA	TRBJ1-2	TGTGCCAGCAGCCAAGACGGACTTGGGGGCTACACCTTC	CASSQDGLGGYTF
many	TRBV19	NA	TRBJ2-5	TGTGCCAGTAGTGGCGGACGGGTAGAGACCCAGTACTTC	CASSGGRVETQYF
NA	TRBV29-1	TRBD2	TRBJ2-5	TGCAGCGTTGATGGGTTGACTAGCCCAGAGACCCAGTACTTC	CSVDGLTSPETQYF
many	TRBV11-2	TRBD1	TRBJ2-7	TGTGCCAGCGTTCGGGGGAGGACAGGGGTTTACGAGCAGTACTTC	CASVRGRTGVYEQYF